The present T cell receptor beta chain was sequenced within a study of blood T cell repertoires in COVID-19. Study details: Some COVID-19 samples were acute and others convalescent; all came from the United States, Italy and Spain.

This clone was seen only a few times. The authors' processing: Counts of nucleated cells, estimated from reference gene primer amplification, were obtained. TCRdb's table, derived via immunoSEQ multiplex PCR, lists solely in-frame clones and lacks some. V, J and clone size were drawn from that table, and D and trimming were deduced from the DNA. The sample lists some 270,000 clones, roughly 85% seen once, with less than 8.5% in the top ten. CDR3 length: 14 amino acids. Looked up from germline, CDR1 is SGHTA and CDR2 is FQGNSA. Trimming pared 6 bases from V and 4 bases from J, leaving 13 bases between. In terms of age and location, participants ranged from roughly 18 to 90 years and lived in 24 US areas. Assignments of participants to cohorts depended upon their own reported clinical history.

The chain uses TRBV7-2 and TRBJ2-1; perhaps TRBD1 as D (6 bases). The sample comprised PBMCs or T cells enriched from blood (not recorded which). The clonotype was recovered from a woman in her forties or fifties who had been exposed to COVID-19. CDR3: CASRPNTGYNEQFF. The CDR3, as DNA: TGTGCCAGCAGACCTAATACAGGGTACAATGAGCAGTTCTTC.